This T cell receptor beta chain was retrieved from a study of T cell repertoires in cytomegalovirus infection. Germline V gene data show CDR1 as SGHTA and CDR2 as FQGNSA. This CDR3 has 14 amino acids. The germline V and J ends were trimmed by 2 bases and 2 bases, with 8 bases remaining between them. This clonotype was found many times. Each CDR3 protein is one row after TCRdb ran MiXCR on the reads. This sample has hundreds of thousands of distinct CDR3 sequences; about 33% occur once, and the top ten carry about an eighth. V and J are TRBV7-2 and TRBJ2-3; D not resolved. The material sequenced was PBMCs. The sequence was collected from a human donor in good health (CMV status not recorded). Some clones in this sample may be carry-over from other donors' samples. The chain's CDR3 is CASSLQDFTDTQYF. The CDR3, as DNA: TGTGCCAGCAGCTTACAAGATTTCACAGATACGCAGTATTTT.